The 24 T cell receptor beta chains in this list originate from one sample, sequenced in a study of shared clonotypes between healthy human individuals. Profiled with immunoSEQ multiplex PCR; TCRdb holds only in-frame clones, not every one. This repertoire shows approximately 2.4 million clones, approximately 96% found once; its top ten account for around 0.13%. Sequenced input: naive CD4+ T cells sorted from blood. Subset denoted: CD45RA+ positively selected. These receptors all stem from a man between 18 and 35 years old in good health.

V is TRBV4-3 and J is TRBJ1-2; D not resolved. This CDR3 has 15 residues. V was clipped by 1 base and J by 3 bases, with 12 bases between them. Germline V gene data show CDR1 as LGHNA and CDR2 as YSLEER. Here the CDR3 DNA reads TGCGCCAGCAGCCAAGTCACCGGGGTCGACTATGGCTACACCTTC. Translation gives CASSQVTGVDYGYTF.

CDR3 coding DNA: TGTGCCAGCAGTTCGGCGATTTTAACAGGAAGCTACGAGCAGTACTTC. It encodes CASSSAILTGSYEQYF. J is TRBJ2-7 and V is TRBV6-5, with D maybe TRBD1 (5 bases). Trimming left V 4 bases short and J 3 bases short, with 19 bases between. Germline loops: CDR1 MNHEY, CDR2 SVGAGI. The CDR3 covers 16 residues.

The rearrangement joins TRBV11-2 to TRBJ2-7; the match to TRBD1 covers 9 bases. CDR1 and CDR2 (germline): SGHAT, FQNNGV. Trimming took 5 bases from V and 4 from J; bases not matched to a gene: 21. This CDR3 is 19 amino acids long. The CDR3 DNA is TGTGCCAGCAGCATGGGGACAGGGTGGTCCGAATCGACGGAGTACGAGCAGTACTTC. Amino acid sequence: CASSMGTGWSESTEYEQYF.

Concerning this clone itself: Other DNA variants within this sample encode the same CDR3. The chain has TRBV29-1 and TRBJ2-7, with D possibly being TRBD1 (5 bases). The CDR3 spans 11 residues. The germline V and J ends were trimmed by 2 bases and 3 bases, with 5 bases remaining between them. Germline assignment: CDR1 SQVTM and CDR2 ANQGSEA. CDR3 nucleotide sequence: TGCAGCGTTGAACAGGGCTACGAGCAGTACTTC. Encoded protein: CSVEQGYEQYF.

V and J are TRBV5-4 and TRBJ2-3; no reliable D call. Trimming cost V 0 bases and J 1 base, with 12 bases left between them. The CDR3 has 16 amino acids. CDR1 and CDR2 from the germline V gene are SGHNT and YYREEE (reference sequence). The CDR3 reads CASSLEGRPRTDTQYF. The CDR3 nucleotides are TGTGCCAGCAGCTTGGAAGGCAGGCCTCGCACAGATACGCAGTATTTT.

To note about this clone: Other DNA sequences from this sample encode an identical CDR3 as well. This chain joins TRBV5-1 and TRBJ1-6; D unresolved. Germline CDR1 and CDR2: SGHRS and YFSETQ. This CDR3 has 13 residues. Trimming pared 0 bases from V and 7 bases from J, leaving 5 bases between. The CDR3 protein is CASSLDSNSPLHF. In DNA form, the CDR3 reads TGCGCCAGCAGCTTGGACAGCAATTCACCCCTCCACTTT. The full variable domain, completed using reference TRBV5-1 and TRBJ1-6, is KAGVTQTPRYLIKTRGQQVTLSCSPISGHRSVSWYQQTPGQGLQFLFEYFSETQRNKGNFPGRFSGRQFSNSRSEMNVSTLELGDSALYLCASSLDSNSPLHFGNGTRLTVT.

V and J are TRBV20-1 and TRBJ1-2; D remains ambiguous. Germline-derived CDR1 and CDR2 are DFQATT and SNEGSKA (reference sequence). The CDR3 covers 11 residues. Trimming cost V 3 bases and J 5 bases, with 7 bases left between them. CDR3 region: CSASVGYGYTF. The DNA of the CDR3 is TGCAGTGCTAGCGTTGGGTATGGCTACACCTTC.

The rearrangement links TRBV28 to TRBJ1-2; 8 bases agree with TRBD1. This CDR3 has 15 amino acids. Germline lookup yields CDR1 MDHEN and CDR2 SYDVKM. With V trimmed by 6 bases and J by 2 bases, 8 bases remained unmatched. The DNA for the CDR3 is TGTGCCAGCAGCCAACCAGGGGGCGCAAACTATGGCTACACCTTC. It specifies CASSQPGGANYGYTF.

The chain has TRBV6-6 and TRBJ1-5, with D hard to call. Trimming removed 4 bases from V and 3 bases from J, with 10 bases in between. There are 14 residues in the CDR3. The V gene's germline CDR1 is MNHNY and CDR2 SVGAGI (reference sequence). The CDR3 is CASSSEWFNQPQHF. DNA for the CDR3: TGTGCCAGCAGTTCAGAGTGGTTCAATCAGCCCCAGCATTTT.

This clone was seen a single time. This CDR3 is also generated by other DNA sequences in the sample. The chain has TRBV18 and TRBJ1-2; 10 bases are shared with TRBD1. Germline CDR1 and CDR2: KGHSH and LQKENI. The CDR3 is made up of 14 amino acids. After removal of 4 bases from V and 2 bases from J, the junction contained 1 base not matched to a gene. The CDR3 loop is CASSQGQGNYGYTF. The DNA of the CDR3 is TGTGCCAGCTCACAGGGACAGGGGAACTATGGCTACACCTTC.

The rearrangement joins TRBV25-1 to TRBJ1-4; D remains ambiguous. This CDR3 spans 14 amino acids. V was clipped by 3 bases and J by 7 bases, with 12 bases between them. In germline, CDR1 is MGHDK, CDR2 SYGVNS. The CDR3 nucleotides read TGTGCCAGCAGTGAGACTCTTATGCGTGAAAAACTGTTTTTT. It yields the protein CASSETLMREKLFF.

V is TRBV5-5 and J is TRBJ1-5; the D is unclear. From germline, CDR1 is SGHKS and CDR2 YYEKEE (reference sequence). This CDR3 spans 15 amino acids. The V gene lost 4 bases and the J gene lost 4 bases, with 15 bases spanning the gap. CDR3 amino acids: CASSRTLGNNQPQHF. CDR3 DNA: TGTGCCAGCAGCAGGACTTTGGGGAATAATCAGCCCCAGCATTTT.

The gene calls are TRBV10-3 and TRBJ1-5; 7 bases line up with TRBD1. Germline V CDR1 and CDR2: ENHRY, SYGVKD. With 10 bases clipped from V and 5 bases from J, the junction kept 8 bases outside the gene matches. The CDR3 is made up of 13 amino acids. CDR3 amino acids: CATRQGFDQPQHF. CDR3 nucleotides: TGTGCCACCAGACAGGGCTTCGATCAGCCCCAGCATTTT.

V is TRBV5-1 and J is TRBJ1-1, with D hard to call. The CDR3 covers 14 residues. In germline, CDR1 is SGHRS, CDR2 YFSETQ. V dropped 0 bases and J dropped 4 bases, with 10 bases sitting between them. The CDR3 region has the DNA TGCGCCAGCAGCTTGGAAGGCCCCCGCACTGAAGCTTTCTTT. Its protein product is CASSLEGPRTEAFF. The full variable domain, with the rest looked up from reference TRBV5-1 and TRBJ1-1, is KAGVTQTPRYLIKTRGQQVTLSCSPISGHRSVSWYQQTPGQGLQFLFEYFSETQRNKGNFPGRFSGRQFSNSRSEMNVSTLELGDSALYLCASSLEGPRTEAFFGQGTRLTVV.

The J gene is TRBJ2-5, the V gene TRBV10-3; TRBD2 matches at 7 bases. The J call may not be correct, given that the DNA end is closer to TRBJ2-7. This CDR3 is 16 amino acids long. Germline V gives CDR1 ENHRY, CDR2 SYGVKD. The CDR3 coding sequence is TGTGCCATCAGCCCCGGCTTCGGGGGGAGCTCCTACGAGCAGTACTTC. Its protein product is CAISPGFGGSSYEQYF.

V gene TRBV5-1 combines with J gene TRBJ1-4, with 7 bases aligning to TRBD1. Germline V gene data show CDR1 as SGHRS and CDR2 as YFSETQ. After removal of 0 bases from V and 6 bases from J, the junction contained 2 bases not matched to a gene. The CDR3 is 14 residues long. In nucleotides, the CDR3 is TGCGCCAGCAGCTTGGGGGACAGTGATGAAAAACTGTTTTTT. Its protein is CASSLGDSDEKLFF.

The chain carries TRBV4-1 and TRBJ2-1; maybe TRBD1 (5 bases). The V end was cut by 2 bases, the J end by 4 bases, with 9 bases between. Germline CDR1 and CDR2: MGHRA and YSYEKL. CDR3 size: 14 residues. The CDR3 coding sequence is TGCGCCAGCAGCCAACCCGACAGTTACAATGAGCAGTTCTTC. Protein: CASSQPDSYNEQFF.

This chain uses TRBV5-4 with TRBJ2-3, with 14 bases that match TRBD2. With 4 bases clipped from V and 1 base from J, the junction kept 8 bases outside the gene matches. This CDR3 has 18 amino acids. Germline V gene sequence: CDR1 SGHNT, CDR2 YYREEE (reference sequence). CDR3 sequence: CASSPGGLAGVGTDTQYF. The DNA for the CDR3 is TGTGCCAGCAGCCCTGGGGGACTAGCGGGAGTTGGCACAGATACGCAGTATTTT.

The chain combines TRBV30 with TRBJ2-3; the match to TRBD2 covers 11 bases. This CDR3 spans 14 amino acids. Per the germline V gene, CDR1 is GTSNPN and CDR2 is SVGIG (reference sequence). V shed 0 bases, J shed 6 bases, and the junction held 2 bases outside the gene matches. For the CDR3, the DNA is TGTGCCTGGAGTGTATTAGCGGGAGGGGATACGCAGTATTTT. It yields the protein CAWSVLAGGDTQYF.

The chain couples TRBV5-1 to TRBJ1-5; 11 nucleotides line up with TRBD1. V gave up 4 bases and J gave up 4 bases; unmatched junction bases: 7. This CDR3 contains 16 residues. Germline V gene lookup returns CDR1 SGHRS and CDR2 YFSETQ. The CDR3 loop reads CASSPGQGDQNQPQHF. CDR3 in DNA: TGCGCCAGCAGCCCGGGACAGGGGGACCAAAATCAGCCCCAGCATTTT.

The rearrangement joins TRBV5-1 to TRBJ2-7; TRBD2 might be the D (6 bases). Trimming took off 0 bases at V and 2 bases at J, with 12 bases between the two ends. Germline loops: CDR1 SGHRS, CDR2 YFSETQ. The CDR3 has 15 amino acids. The CDR3 loop reads CASSLVPGEAYEQYF. In nucleotides, the CDR3 is TGCGCCAGCAGCTTGGTCCCGGGGGAGGCCTACGAGCAGTACTTC.

The chain is built from TRBV30 and TRBJ2-7; a weak D match, TRBD1 (5 bases). Trimming stripped 4 bases from V and 3 bases from J, with 10 bases between. The CDR3 sequence is 12 residues long. Germline V gene data show CDR1 as GTSNPN and CDR2 as SVGIG (reference sequence). The CDR3 sequence: CAWNRLGYEQYF. CDR3 DNA: TGTGCCTGGAACAGGCTGGGCTACGAGCAGTACTTC.

The chain employs TRBV6-6 and TRBJ1-3; D not certain. Trimming took 0 bases from V and 7 from J, leaving 7 bases between them. This CDR3 comprises 13 residues. CDR1 and CDR2 from the germline V gene are MNHNY and SVGAGI (reference sequence). The CDR3 spells CASSYSMRNTIYF. CDR3 DNA: TGTGCCAGCAGTTACTCGATGAGGAACACCATATATTTT.

The chain recombines TRBV27 with TRBJ2-7; 7 bases match TRBD2. Germline CDR1 MNHEY, CDR2 SMNVEV (reference sequence). Trimming cost V 3 bases and J 5 bases; bases outside gene matches: 7. The length of the CDR3 is 14 residues. The chain's CDR3 is CASSFQRGSDEQYF. CDR3 DNA: TGTGCCAGCAGTTTTCAGCGCGGGAGTGACGAGCAGTACTTC.